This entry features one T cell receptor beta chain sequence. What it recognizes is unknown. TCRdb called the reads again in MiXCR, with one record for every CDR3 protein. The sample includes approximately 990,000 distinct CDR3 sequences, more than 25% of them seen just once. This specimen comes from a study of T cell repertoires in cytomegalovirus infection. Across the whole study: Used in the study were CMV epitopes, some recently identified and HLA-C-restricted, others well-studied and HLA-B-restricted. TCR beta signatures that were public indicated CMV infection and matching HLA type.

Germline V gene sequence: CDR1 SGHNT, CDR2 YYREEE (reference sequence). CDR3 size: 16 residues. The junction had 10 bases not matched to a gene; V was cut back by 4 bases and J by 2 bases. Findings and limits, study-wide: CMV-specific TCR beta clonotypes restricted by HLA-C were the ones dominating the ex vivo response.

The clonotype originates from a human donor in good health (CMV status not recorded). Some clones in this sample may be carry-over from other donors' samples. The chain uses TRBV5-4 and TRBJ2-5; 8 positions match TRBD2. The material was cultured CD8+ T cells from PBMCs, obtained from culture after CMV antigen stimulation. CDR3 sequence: CASSTRGGYYQETQYF. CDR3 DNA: TGTGCCAGCAGCACCCGGGGGGGGTACTATCAAGAGACCCAGTACTTC.